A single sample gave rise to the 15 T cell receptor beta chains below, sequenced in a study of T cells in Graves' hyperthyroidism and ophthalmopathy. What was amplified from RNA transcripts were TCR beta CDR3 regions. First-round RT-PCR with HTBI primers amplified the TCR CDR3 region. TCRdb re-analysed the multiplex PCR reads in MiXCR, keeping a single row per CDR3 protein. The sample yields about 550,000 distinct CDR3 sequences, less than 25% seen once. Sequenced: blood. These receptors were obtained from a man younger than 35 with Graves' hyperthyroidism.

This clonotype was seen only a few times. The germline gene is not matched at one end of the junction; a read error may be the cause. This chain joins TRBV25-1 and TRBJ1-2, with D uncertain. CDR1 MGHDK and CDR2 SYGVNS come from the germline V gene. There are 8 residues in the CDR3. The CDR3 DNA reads TGTGCCAGCAGTGGCCCCTCCTTC. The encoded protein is CASSGPSF.

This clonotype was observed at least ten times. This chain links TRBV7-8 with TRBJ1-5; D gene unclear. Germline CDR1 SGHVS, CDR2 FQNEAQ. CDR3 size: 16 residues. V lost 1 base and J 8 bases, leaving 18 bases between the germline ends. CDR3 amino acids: CASSLEYSITREPQHF. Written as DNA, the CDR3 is TGTGCCAGCAGCTTAGAGTACTCCATCACAAGGGAGCCCCAGCATTTT.

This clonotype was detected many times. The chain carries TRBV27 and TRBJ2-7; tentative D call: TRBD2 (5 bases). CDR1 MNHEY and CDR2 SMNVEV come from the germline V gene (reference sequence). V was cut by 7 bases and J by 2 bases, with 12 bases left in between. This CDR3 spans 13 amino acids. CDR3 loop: CASTYSGAYEQYF. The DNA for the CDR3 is TGTGCCAGCACCTATTCCGGGGCCTACGAGCAGTACTTC.

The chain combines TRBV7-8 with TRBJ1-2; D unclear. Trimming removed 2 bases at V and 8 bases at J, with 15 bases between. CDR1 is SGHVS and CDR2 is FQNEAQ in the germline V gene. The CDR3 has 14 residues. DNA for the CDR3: TGTGCCAGCAGCTTATTCGGACTCCTGGGGGGCTACACCTTC. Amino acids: CASSLFGLLGGYTF.

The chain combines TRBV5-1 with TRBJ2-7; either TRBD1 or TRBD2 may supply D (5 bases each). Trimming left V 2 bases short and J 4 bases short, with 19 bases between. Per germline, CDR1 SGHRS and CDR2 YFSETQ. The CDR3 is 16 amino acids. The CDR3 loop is CASSLQSRDRGYEQYF. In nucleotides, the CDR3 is TGCGCCAGCAGCTTACAAAGCAGGGACCGAGGTTACGAGCAGTACTTC.

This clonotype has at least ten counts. CDR3 protein: CAWNRREGEQYF. The CDR3 DNA sequence: TGTGCCTGGAACCGTAGGGAGGGCGAGCAGTACTTC. The V call is TRBV30, the J call TRBJ2-7; TRBD2 aligns across 7 bases. The CDR3 has 12 amino acids. The V gene's germline CDR1 is GTSNPN and CDR2 SVGIG (reference sequence). V lost 4 bases to trimming and J lost 6 bases; unmatched junction nucleotides: 6.

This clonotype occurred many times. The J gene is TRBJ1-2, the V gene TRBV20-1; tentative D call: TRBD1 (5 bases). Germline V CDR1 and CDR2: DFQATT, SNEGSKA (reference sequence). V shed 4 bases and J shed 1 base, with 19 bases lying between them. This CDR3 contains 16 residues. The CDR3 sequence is CSATSPPTALNYGYTF. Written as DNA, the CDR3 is TGCAGTGCTACCTCCCCCCCGACAGCTCTTAACTATGGCTACACCTTC.

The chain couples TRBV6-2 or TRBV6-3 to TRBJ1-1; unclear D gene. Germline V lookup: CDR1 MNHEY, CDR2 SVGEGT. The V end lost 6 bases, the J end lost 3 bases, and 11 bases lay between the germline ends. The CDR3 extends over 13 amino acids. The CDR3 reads CASSSTSYTEAFF. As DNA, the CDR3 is TGTGCCAGCAGCAGTACCTCATACACTGAAGCTTTCTTT.

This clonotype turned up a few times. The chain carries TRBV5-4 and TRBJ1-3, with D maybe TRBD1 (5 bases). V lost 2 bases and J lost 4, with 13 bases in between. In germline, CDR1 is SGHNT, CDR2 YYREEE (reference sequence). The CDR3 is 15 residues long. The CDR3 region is CASSLGAGGGNTIYF. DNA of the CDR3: TGTGCCAGCAGCTTAGGGGCCGGCGGAGGAAACACCATATATTTT.

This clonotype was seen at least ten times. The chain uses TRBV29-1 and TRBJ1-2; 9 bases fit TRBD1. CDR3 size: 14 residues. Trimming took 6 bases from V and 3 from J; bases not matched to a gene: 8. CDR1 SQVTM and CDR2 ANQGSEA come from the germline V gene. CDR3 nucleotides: TGCAGCGTCGTCACAGGGGGCGCGTACTATGGCTACACCTTC. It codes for CSVVTGGAYYGYTF.

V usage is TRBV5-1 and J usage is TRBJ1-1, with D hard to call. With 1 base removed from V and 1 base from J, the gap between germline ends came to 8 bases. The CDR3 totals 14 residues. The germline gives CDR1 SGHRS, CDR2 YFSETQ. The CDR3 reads CASSLNRRNTEAFF. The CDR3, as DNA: TGCGCCAGCAGCTTGAACCGGAGGAACACTGAAGCTTTCTTT.

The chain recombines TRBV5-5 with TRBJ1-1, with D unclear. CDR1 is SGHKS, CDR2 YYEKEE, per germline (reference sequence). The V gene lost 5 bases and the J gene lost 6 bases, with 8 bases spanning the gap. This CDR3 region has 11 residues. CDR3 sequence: CASSTDAEAFF. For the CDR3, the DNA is TGTGCCAGCAGTACAGACGCTGAAGCTTTCTTT.

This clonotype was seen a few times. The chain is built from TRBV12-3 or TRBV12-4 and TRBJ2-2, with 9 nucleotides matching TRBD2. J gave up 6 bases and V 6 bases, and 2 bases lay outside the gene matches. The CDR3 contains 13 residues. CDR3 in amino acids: CASSTSGPGELFF. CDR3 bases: TGTGCCAGCAGCACTAGCGGGCCCGGGGAGCTGTTTTTT.

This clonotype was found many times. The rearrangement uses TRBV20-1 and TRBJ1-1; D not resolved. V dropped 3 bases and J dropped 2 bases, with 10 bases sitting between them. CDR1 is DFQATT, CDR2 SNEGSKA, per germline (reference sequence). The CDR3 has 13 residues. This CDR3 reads CSASNQPNTEAFF. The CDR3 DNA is TGCAGTGCTAGCAACCAGCCTAACACTGAAGCTTTCTTT.

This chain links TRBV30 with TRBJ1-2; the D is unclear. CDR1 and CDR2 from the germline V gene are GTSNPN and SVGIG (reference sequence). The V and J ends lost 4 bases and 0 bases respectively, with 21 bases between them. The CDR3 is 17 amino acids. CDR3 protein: CAWTQRLIHTSNYGYTF. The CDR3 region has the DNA TGTGCCTGGACCCAACGATTAATCCACACTTCTAACTATGGCTACACCTTC.